The text below deals with one T cell receptor beta chain. Its antigen is as yet unknown. The germline gives CDR1 SQVTM, CDR2 ANQGSEA. This CDR3 is 12 amino acids long. Trimming stripped 6 bases from V and 4 bases from J, with 12 bases between. As for treatment: 15 to 20 received Ad26.COV2.S at low or high dose, single or two shots; roughly five received placebo; per-sample allocation not given. Sampling was done on day 63 after the first vaccine or placebo injection. Ad26.COV2.S expressed prefusion-stabilized spike from the original Wuhan strain. The data derive from a study of Ad26.COV2.S vaccination and SARS-CoV-2 variants. Across the study: Sample donor was a member of the COV1001 Ad26.COV2.S trial arm. Doses of Ad26.COV2.S were injected into muscle once or twice, 56 days apart.

Measured with immunoSEQ multiplex PCR; TCRdb has only the in-frame clones, and not every one. The repertoire holds approximately 280,000 clones, with 87% as singletons. Study findings and constraints: Spike-specific CD8+ and CD4+ T cell responses reportedly showed substantial breadth after vaccination.

This sequence was found in a person between 18 and 60 years old who received the Ad26.COV2.S COVID-19 vaccine or a placebo. This chain joins TRBV29-1 and TRBJ1-2; D perhaps matches TRBD1 (6 bases). The sequenced sample was peripheral blood, obtained in a trial of Ad26.COV2.S vaccine versus placebo. The CDR3 DNA follows: TGCAGCGTCGGGACATTCTCCTATGGCTACACCTTC. It is translated as CSVGTFSYGYTF. The variable domain in full, with the rest retrieved from reference TRBV29-1 and TRBJ1-2, is SAVISQKPSRDICQRGTSLTIQCQVDSQVTMMFWYRQQPGQSLTLIATANQGSEATYESGFVIDKFPISRPNLTFSTLTVSNMSPEDSSIYLCSVGTFSYGYTFGSGTRLTVV.